This is a list of T cell receptor beta chains from one sample in a study of OX40 agonist ivuxolimab in advanced cancers. Assay: immunoSEQ multiplex PCR; the TCRdb copy retains only in-frame clones and omits some. This table holds approximately 49,000 clones, roughly 81% found once. The sequences come from CD4+ or CD8+ T cells sorted from blood, collected in a trial of the OX40 agonist ivuxolimab. These receptors originate from an adult with an advanced solid tumor such as melanoma, head and neck, liver or kidney cancer. Each CDR3 is given with its conserved first and last residue. A D gene is named only where the DNA matches it firmly. Only some rows state a clone size, as once, few, many or a class for expanded clones.

TRBV29-1	-	TRBD2	TRBJ2-1	CSVGVGGPSEQFF	TGCAGCGTAGGAGTGGGAGGGCCCTCTGAGCAGTTCTTC
TRBV14	-	-	TRBJ1-1	CASSQEMGNTEAFF	TGTGCCAGCAGCCAAGAAATGGGAAACACTGAAGCTTTCTTT
TRBV7-6	-	-	TRBJ2-2	CASSPEGGQNTGELFF	TGTGCCAGCAGCCCTGAGGGGGGACAGAACACCGGGGAGCTGTTTTTT
TRBV6-4	-	TRBD1	TRBJ2-7	CASSVYHHRDRGGEQYF	TGTGCCAGCAGTGTTTACCACCACCGGGACAGGGGTGGCGAGCAGTACTTC
TRBV29-1	-	TRBD1	TRBJ2-5	CSVGGAQGFGETQYF	TGCAGCGTTGGAGGGGCACAGGGGTTTGGAGAGACCCAGTACTTC
TRBV10-3	-	-	TRBJ1-2	CAISESSSLRGYGYTF	TGTGCCATCAGTGAGTCGTCTAGCCTGAGGGGGTATGGCTACACCTTC
TRBV28	few	-	TRBJ2-1	CASSTTVNEQFF	TGTGCCAGCAGTACGACAGTTAATGAGCAGTTCTTC
TRBV10-3	-	TRBD1	TRBJ2-5	CAISESGQAPETQYF	TGTGCCATCAGTGAGTCTGGACAGGCTCCAGAGACCCAGTACTTC
TRBV5-1	-	-	TRBJ2-3	CASSLEADADTQYF	TGCGCCAGCAGCTTGGAGGCGGACGCCGATACGCAGTATTTT
TRBV5-8	few	TRBD1	TRBJ2-1	CASSRTGYYNEQFF	TGTGCCAGCAGCCGGACAGGTTACTACAATGAGCAGTTCTTC
TRBV4-2	-	TRBD2	TRBJ2-7	CASSSSGGMIYEQYF	TGTGCCAGCAGCTCCTCGGGGGGTATGATCTACGAGCAGTACTTC
TRBV5-8	-	TRBD2	TRBJ2-7	CASSLGGADYEQYF	TGTGCCAGCAGTTTGGGAGGGGCAGACTACGAGCAGTACTTC
TRBV6-5	-	TRBD2	TRBJ2-3	CASSMGLAGVGTQYF	TGTGCCAGCAGTATGGGACTAGCGGGAGTGGGGACGCAGTATTTT
TRBV28	few	-	TRBJ2-2	CASSLYSSAELFF	TGTGCCAGCAGCCTCTACTCTAGTGCGGAGCTGTTTTTT
TRBV4-1	-	-	TRBJ2-5	CASSQTQGRGQETQYF	TGCGCCAGCAGCCAAACACAGGGGAGGGGACAAGAGACCCAGTACTTC
TRBV6-1	-	-	TRBJ1-1	CASRNDWNTEAFF	TGTGCCAGCAGAAATGACTGGAACACTGAAGCTTTCTTT
TRBV7-3	-	-	TRBJ2-1	CASSEGDEQFF	TGTGCCTCAAGCGAGGGAGATGAGCAGTTCTTC
TRBV5-1	-	-	TRBJ2-6	CASSPTPSASGANVLTF	TGCGCCAGCAGCCCTACCCCCTCAGCGTCTGGGGCCAACGTCCTGACTTTC
TRBV7-9	-	TRBD1	TRBJ1-1	CASSHIQGAVEAFF	TGTGCCAGCAGCCATATACAGGGGGCGGTTGAAGCTTTCTTT
TRBV11-2	once	-	TRBJ1-2	CASSLGAQTF	TGTGCCAGCAGTCTCGGGGCTCAAACCTTC
TRBV5-6	-	TRBD2	TRBJ2-1	CASSPVAGAWNEQFF	TGTGCCAGCAGCCCCGTAGCGGGAGCTTGGAATGAGCAGTTCTTC
TRBV28	-	TRBD2	TRBJ2-7	CASSSLGGRPNYEQYF	TGTGCCAGCAGTTCTCTTGGCGGGAGGCCGAACTACGAGCAGTACTTC
TRBV7-8	-	-	TRBJ2-7	CASSPRGRSYEQYF	TGTGCCAGCAGCCCCCGGGGCCGTTCCTACGAGCAGTACTTC
TRBV29-1	-	TRBD2	TRBJ2-3	CSVASGMTDTQYF	TGCAGCGTTGCTAGCGGGATGACAGATACGCAGTATTTT
TRBV29-1	-	-	TRBJ1-1	CSALGWSNTEAFF	TGCAGCGCCCTCGGGTGGTCGAACACTGAAGCTTTCTTT
TRBV5-1	-	-	TRBJ2-5	CASSLLRQGETQYF	TGCGCCAGCAGCTTGTTGAGGCAGGGAGAGACCCAGTACTTC
TRBV7-7	-	TRBD1	TRBJ2-1	CASSLGTGVGNEQFF	TGTGCTAGCAGCTTAGGGACAGGGGTAGGCAATGAGCAGTTCTTC
TRBV18	-	-	TRBJ1-2	CASSPQSVVYGYTF	TGTGCCAGCTCACCACAGTCGGTAGTCTATGGCTACACCTTC
TRBV19	few	-	TRBJ1-1	CASSIVQSTEAFF	TGTGCCAGTAGTATTGTACAGTCCACTGAAGCTTTCTTT
TRBV6-1	large	-	TRBJ1-5	CASSQGISNQPQHF	TGTGCCAGCAGCCAGGGGATCAGCAATCAGCCCCAGCATTTT
TRBV28	-	-	TRBJ2-3	CASSFFVDTQYF	TGTGCCAGCAGTTTTTTTGTAGATACGCAGTATTTT
TRBV11-3	-	TRBD2	TRBJ2-1	CASSPSGPYNEQFF	TGTGCCAGCAGTCCTAGCGGACCCTACAATGAGCAGTTCTTC
TRBV5-1	-	TRBD2	TRBJ2-3	CASSAWTSVTNTQYF	TGCGCCAGCAGCGCTTGGACTAGCGTCACAAATACGCAGTATTTT
TRBV6-5	few	TRBD2	TRBJ2-5	CASSSGVAGGRETQYF	TGTGCCAGCAGTTCTGGGGTAGCGGGAGGGCGGGAGACCCAGTACTTC
TRBV7-9	-	-	TRBJ1-5	CASSVIGQPQHF	TGTGCCAGCAGCGTCATAGGTCAGCCCCAGCATTTT
TRBV5-1	-	-	TRBJ1-2	CASSPGLRGYTF	TGCGCCAGCAGCCCAGGTTTGAGGGGCTACACCTTC
TRBV18	-	-	TRBJ2-5	CASSPTGGETQYF	TGTGCCAGCTCGCCCACTGGAGGGGAGACCCAGTACTTC
TRBV11-2	-	-	TRBJ1-3	CASSLPIGNTIYF	TGTGCCAGCAGCCTCCCGATTGGTAACACCATATATTTT
TRBV19	-	TRBD2	TRBJ2-2	CASSSTSEHTGELFF	TGTGCCAGTAGTTCTACTAGCGAACACACCGGGGAGCTGTTTTTT
TRBV5-4	-	-	TRBJ2-5	CASSLGSGKETQYF	TGTGCCAGCAGCTTGGGATCGGGAAAAGAGACCCAGTACTTC
TRBV5-5	-	-	TRBJ2-7	CASSPSGLAYEQYF	TGTGCCAGCAGCCCGAGCGGGTTAGCCTACGAGCAGTACTTC
TRBV15	-	-	TRBJ1-2	CATSRGHNYGYTF	TGTGCCACCAGCAGGGGCCATAACTATGGCTACACCTTC
TRBV19	once	TRBD2	TRBJ2-5	CASSIELAGDTQYF	TGTGCCAGTAGTATTGAACTAGCGGGAGACACCCAGTACTTC
TRBV7-9	-	-	TRBJ2-2	CASSSTGANTGELFF	TGTGCCAGCAGCTCTACAGGAGCGAACACCGGGGAGCTGTTTTTT
TRBV30	-	TRBD2	TRBJ2-5	CAWAPGREKTQYF	TGTGCCTGGGCCCCTGGGCGGGAGAAGACCCAGTACTTC
TRBV30	-	-	TRBJ2-3	CAWRDSDFTDTQYF	TGTGCCTGGAGGGACTCGGATTTCACAGATACGCAGTATTTT
TRBV6-5	-	TRBD1	TRBJ1-1	CASRPPGGGTEAFF	TGTGCCAGCAGGCCTCCAGGGGGCGGAACTGAAGCTTTCTTT
TRBV21-1	-	-	TRBJ2-7	CASSIGLAGGKETYEQYF	TGTGCCAGCAGCATTGGACTAGCGGGAGGGAAGGAGACCTACGAGCAGTACTTC
TRBV5-1	-	-	TRBJ2-7	CASSLTLGGGYEQYF	TGCGCCAGCAGCCTAACGTTAGGAGGGGGGTACGAGCAGTACTTC
TRBV7-9	-	-	TRBJ1-4	CASSFAEKLFF	TGTGCCAGCAGCTTTGCCGAAAAACTGTTTTTT
TRBV11-2	-	-	TRBJ1-1	CASSLGPYSGGEAFF	TGTGCCAGCAGCTTAGGCCCCTACAGTGGTGGTGAAGCTTTCTTT
TRBV19	once	-	TRBJ2-5	CASSIPPQETQYF	TGTGCCAGTAGTATCCCCCCCCAAGAGACCCAGTACTTC
TRBV28	-	-	TRBJ2-3	CASTQGGQGTDTQYF	TGTGCCAGCACCCAAGGGGGGCAGGGCACAGATACGCAGTATTTT
TRBV27	-	TRBD1	TRBJ1-6	CASSLGQSNSPLHF	TGTGCCAGCAGTTTGGGACAGTCAAATTCACCCCTCCACTTT